A selection of T cell receptor beta chains follows, all from one sample in a study of T cell responses to AZD1222 COVID-19 vaccine. Assay: immunoSEQ multiplex PCR; the TCRdb copy retains only in-frame clones and omits some. The repertoire holds tens of thousands of clones, with more than 75% as singletons. This specimen was peripheral blood, taken on day 0 of MenACWY control vaccination. These receptors all come from an adult in good health. Each CDR3 is given without its conserved first and last residue. Each record gives: V gene, J gene, CDR3 protein.

TRBV7-8	TRBJ1-1	ASSLFSQGQGTEAF
TRBV27	TRBJ1-1	ASSFTPTNTEAF
TRBV5-1	TRBJ2-1	ASSLSGINEQF
TRBV5-4	TRBJ2-7	ASSAQQGSEQY
TRBV18	TRBJ2-7	ASSPPPGQGQHEQY
TRBV5-4	TRBJ1-1	ASSFDRLNTEAF
TRBV7-2	TRBJ2-6	ASSLAGQGLSGANVLT
TRBV6-5	TRBJ1-5	ASSSGQGSMQPQH
TRBV5-4	TRBJ2-2	ASSSPDRANTGELF
TRBV6-5	TRBJ1-1	ASSYSTDRGAF
TRBV5-8	TRBJ2-3	ASSLQRAGTDTQY
TRBV7-2	TRBJ2-3	ASSFRRRQDRTDTQY
TRBV19	TRBJ2-5	ASQTRDRVEETQY
TRBV29-1	TRBJ2-1	SVGGSISYNEQF
TRBV12-5	TRBJ2-1	ASGLGRGQDQQF
TRBV5-1	TRBJ2-2	ASSPDLGSGELF
TRBV11-2	TRBJ2-7	ASSLLSEQY
TRBV5-1	TRBJ2-7	ASSLDRGLHEQY
TRBV6-5	TRBJ2-2	ASSFNPGSPGELF
TRBV28	TRBJ2-7	ASSGNVDNPYEQY
TRBV3-1/TRBV3-2	TRBJ2-7	ASSQTGAIDEQY
TRBV28	TRBJ1-4	ASSRALGEKLF
TRBV20-1	TRBJ2-1	SAGRVEQF
TRBV19	TRBJ2-6	ASSPVAPGANVLT
TRBV3-1/TRBV3-2	TRBJ2-2	ATHGAERGGTGELF
TRBV6-6	TRBJ2-7	ASRPRTESYEQY
TRBV28	TRBJ2-1	ASSRTIPSYNEQF
TRBV2	TRBJ1-6	ASSGTGSSYNSPLH
TRBV7-9	TRBJ2-3	ASSLGLAGGNTDTQY
TRBV5-6	TRBJ2-7	ASNPSGSLGYEQY
TRBV27	TRBJ2-1	ASSLFARSSYNEQF
TRBV6-5	TRBJ1-3	ASRDRGSGNTIY
TRBV4-3	TRBJ2-7	ASSQAREWAGEQY
TRBV7-2	TRBJ1-1	ASSPRTGPNTEAF
TRBV24-1	TRBJ1-5	ATSDSGTSNQPQH
TRBV7-9	TRBJ1-5	ASSPGQSDQPQH
TRBV27	TRBJ1-2	ASRLTATYGYT
TRBV5-1	TRBJ2-1	ASSRDTGTPNFYEQF
TRBV5-6	TRBJ1-5	ASSFADQPQH
TRBV6-5	TRBJ2-1	ASSYPSGGPGGEQF
TRBV7-8	TRBJ2-1	ASSELAGGSYNEQF
TRBV6-5	TRBJ1-1	ASTSQRANTEAF
TRBV24-1	TRBJ2-2	ATSDSRRGGDTGELF
TRBV4-2	TRBJ2-7	ASSQGARGSYEQY
TRBV21-1	TRBJ1-1	ASTNPGLFTEAF
TRBV29-1	TRBJ1-2	SVEDRIYT
TRBV11-2	TRBJ2-2	ASSLVPSGGARTGELF
TRBV5-5	TRBJ1-3	ASSRWGNTIY
TRBV7-9	TRBJ1-4	ASSYGTDNEKLF
TRBV28	TRBJ2-1	ASSLVGSYNEQF
TRBV2	TRBJ2-7	ASSEVSSYEQY
TRBV6-1	TRBJ1-3	ASSGTGQGFLRGSGNTIY
TRBV5-8	TRBJ1-1	ASSITPEAF
TRBV6-2/TRBV6-3	TRBJ1-6	ASSSGQGGSSYNSPLH